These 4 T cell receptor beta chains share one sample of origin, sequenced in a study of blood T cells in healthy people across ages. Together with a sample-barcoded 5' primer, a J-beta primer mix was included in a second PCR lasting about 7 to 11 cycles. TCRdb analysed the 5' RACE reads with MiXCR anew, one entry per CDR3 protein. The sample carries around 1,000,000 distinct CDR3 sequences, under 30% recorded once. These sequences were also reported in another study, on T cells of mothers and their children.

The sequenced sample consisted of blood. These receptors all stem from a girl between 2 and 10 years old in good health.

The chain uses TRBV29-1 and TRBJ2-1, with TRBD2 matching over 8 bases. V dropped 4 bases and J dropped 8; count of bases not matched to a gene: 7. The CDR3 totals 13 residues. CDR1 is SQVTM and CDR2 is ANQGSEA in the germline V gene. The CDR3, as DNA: TGCAGCGTTGCCGGGAGGGCCATTTATGAGCAGTTCTTC. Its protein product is CSVAGRAIYEQFF.

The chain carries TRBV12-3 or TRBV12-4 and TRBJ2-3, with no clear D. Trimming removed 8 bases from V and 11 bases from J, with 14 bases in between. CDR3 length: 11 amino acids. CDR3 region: CASGCADGQYF. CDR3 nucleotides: TGTGCCAGCGGGTGTGCAGATGGGCAGTATTTT.

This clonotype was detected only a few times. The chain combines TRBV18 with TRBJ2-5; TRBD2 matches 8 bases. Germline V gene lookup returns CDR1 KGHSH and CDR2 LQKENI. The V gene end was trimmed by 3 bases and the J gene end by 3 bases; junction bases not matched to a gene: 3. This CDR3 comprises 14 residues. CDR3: CASSPYSGEETQYF. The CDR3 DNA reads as TGTGCCAGCTCACCTTATAGCGGGGAAGAGACCCAGTACTTC.

CDR3 DNA: TGTGCCAGCAGTTACGGGATTAGGCTTGACGGGACCCAGTACTTC. Protein product: CASSYGIRLDGTQYF. The rearrangement uses TRBV6-6 and TRBJ2-5; D remains ambiguous. Germline lookup yields CDR1 MNHNY and CDR2 SVGAGI (reference sequence). The CDR3 covers 15 residues. Deletions cut 2 bases from V and 7 bases from J, with 17 bases between.